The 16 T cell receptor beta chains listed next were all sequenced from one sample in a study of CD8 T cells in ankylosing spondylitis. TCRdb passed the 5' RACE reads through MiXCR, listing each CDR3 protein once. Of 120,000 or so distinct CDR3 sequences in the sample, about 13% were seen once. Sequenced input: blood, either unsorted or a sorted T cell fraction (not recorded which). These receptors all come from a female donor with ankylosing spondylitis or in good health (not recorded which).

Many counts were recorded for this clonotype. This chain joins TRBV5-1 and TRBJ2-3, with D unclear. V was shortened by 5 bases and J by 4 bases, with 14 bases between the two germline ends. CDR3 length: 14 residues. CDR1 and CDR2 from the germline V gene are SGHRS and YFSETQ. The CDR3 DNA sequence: TGCGCCAGCAGTATCCCCAGTTCCCCAGATACGCAGTATTTT. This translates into CASSIPSSPDTQYF.

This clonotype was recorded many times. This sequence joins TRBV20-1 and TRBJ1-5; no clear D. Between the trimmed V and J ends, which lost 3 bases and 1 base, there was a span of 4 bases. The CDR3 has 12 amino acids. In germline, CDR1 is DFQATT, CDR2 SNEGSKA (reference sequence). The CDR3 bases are TGCAGTGCTAGCCGCAGCAATCAGCCCCAGCATTTT. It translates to CSASRSNQPQHF.

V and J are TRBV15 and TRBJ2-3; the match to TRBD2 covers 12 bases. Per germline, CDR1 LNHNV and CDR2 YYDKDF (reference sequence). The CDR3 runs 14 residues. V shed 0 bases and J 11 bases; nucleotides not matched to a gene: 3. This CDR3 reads CATSRDQLAGGQYF. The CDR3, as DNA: TGTGCCACCAGCAGAGACCAACTAGCGGGGGGGCAGTATTTT.

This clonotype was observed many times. The CDR3 region is CATSSRIPGPHTDTQYF. CDR3 in DNA: TGTGCCACCAGCAGTAGAATACCGGGACCCCACACAGATACGCAGTATTTT. This sequence joins TRBV15 and TRBJ2-3; D is possibly TRBD1 or TRBD2 (5 bases each). The germline CDR1 and CDR2 sequences are LNHNV and YYDKDF (reference sequence). The CDR3 contains 17 residues. Trimming cost V 3 bases and J 2 bases, with 18 bases left between them.

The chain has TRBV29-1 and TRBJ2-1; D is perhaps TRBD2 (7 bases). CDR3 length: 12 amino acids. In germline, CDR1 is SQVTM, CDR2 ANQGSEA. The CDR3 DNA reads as TGCGGCGGGGGCGGGACATACAATGAGCAGTTCTTC. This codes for CGGGGTYNEQFF.

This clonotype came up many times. CDR3 DNA sequence: TGCAGCGTTGCTGCAGGCACTAGCACAGATACGCAGTATTTT. Translated: CSVAAGTSTDTQYF. J is TRBJ2-3 and V is TRBV29-1, with no clear D. V lost 4 bases, J lost 0 bases, and 11 bases lay in between. This CDR3 contains 14 residues. In germline, CDR1 is SQVTM, CDR2 ANQGSEA.

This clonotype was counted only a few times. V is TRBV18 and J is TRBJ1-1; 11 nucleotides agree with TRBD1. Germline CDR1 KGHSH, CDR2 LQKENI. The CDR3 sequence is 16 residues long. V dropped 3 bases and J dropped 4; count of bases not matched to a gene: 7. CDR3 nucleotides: TGTGCCAGCTCACCGAGAGGACAGGGGGCAGGCACTGAAGCTTTCTTT. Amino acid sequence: CASSPRGQGAGTEAFF.

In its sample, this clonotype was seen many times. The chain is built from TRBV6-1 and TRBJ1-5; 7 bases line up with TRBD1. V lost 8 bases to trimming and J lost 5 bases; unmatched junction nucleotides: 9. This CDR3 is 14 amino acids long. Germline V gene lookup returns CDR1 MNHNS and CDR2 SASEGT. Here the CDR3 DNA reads TGTGCCAGCTTGTCGGACAGGACCGATCAGCCCCAGCATTTT. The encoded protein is CASLSDRTDQPQHF.

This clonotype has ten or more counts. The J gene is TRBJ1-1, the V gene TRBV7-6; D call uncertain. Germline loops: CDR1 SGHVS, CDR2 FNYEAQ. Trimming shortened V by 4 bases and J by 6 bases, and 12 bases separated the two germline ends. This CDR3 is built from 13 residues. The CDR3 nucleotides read TGTGCCAGCAGCTCTCAAAACGGGGCTGAAGCTTTCTTT. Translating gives CASSSQNGAEAFF. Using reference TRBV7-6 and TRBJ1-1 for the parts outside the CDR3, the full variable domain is GAGVSQSPRYKVTKRGQDVALRCDPISGHVSLYWYRQALGQGPEFLTYFNYEAQQDKSGLPNDRFSAERPEGSISTLTIQRTEQRDSAMYRCASSSQNGAEAFFGQGTRLTVV.

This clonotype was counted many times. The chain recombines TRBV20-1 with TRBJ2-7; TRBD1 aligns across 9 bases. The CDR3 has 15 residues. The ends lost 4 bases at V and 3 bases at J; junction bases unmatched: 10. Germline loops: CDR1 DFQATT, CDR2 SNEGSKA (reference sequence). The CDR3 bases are TGCAGTGCTAAGATTACAGGGGGCCCCAACTACGAGCAGTACTTC. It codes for CSAKITGGPNYEQYF.

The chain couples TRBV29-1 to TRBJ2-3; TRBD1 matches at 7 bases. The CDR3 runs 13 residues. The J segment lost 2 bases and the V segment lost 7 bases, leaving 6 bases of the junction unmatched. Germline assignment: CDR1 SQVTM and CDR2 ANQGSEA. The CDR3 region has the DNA TGCAGCGCCCGGACAGGTTTCACAGATACGCAGTATTTT. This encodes CSARTGFTDTQYF.

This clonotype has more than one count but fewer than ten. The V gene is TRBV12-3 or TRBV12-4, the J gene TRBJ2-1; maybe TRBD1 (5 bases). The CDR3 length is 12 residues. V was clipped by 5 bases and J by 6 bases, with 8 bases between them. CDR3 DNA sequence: TGTGCCAGCAGTCGGCAGGGCAATGAGCAGTTCTTC. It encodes CASSRQGNEQFF.

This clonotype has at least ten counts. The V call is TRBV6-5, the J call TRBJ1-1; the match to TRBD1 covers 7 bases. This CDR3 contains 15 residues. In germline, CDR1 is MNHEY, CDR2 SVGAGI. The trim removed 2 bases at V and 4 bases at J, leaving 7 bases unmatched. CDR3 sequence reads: CASSYGDRVRTEAFF. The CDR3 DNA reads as TGTGCCAGCAGTTACGGAGACAGGGTTCGCACTGAAGCTTTCTTT.

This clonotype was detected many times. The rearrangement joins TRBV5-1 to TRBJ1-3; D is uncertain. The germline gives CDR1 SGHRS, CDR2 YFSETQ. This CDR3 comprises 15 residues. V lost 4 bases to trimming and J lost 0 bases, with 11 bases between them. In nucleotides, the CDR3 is TGCGCCAGCAGCAGAACAGCGGACTCTGGAAACACCATATATTTT. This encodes CASSRTADSGNTIYF.

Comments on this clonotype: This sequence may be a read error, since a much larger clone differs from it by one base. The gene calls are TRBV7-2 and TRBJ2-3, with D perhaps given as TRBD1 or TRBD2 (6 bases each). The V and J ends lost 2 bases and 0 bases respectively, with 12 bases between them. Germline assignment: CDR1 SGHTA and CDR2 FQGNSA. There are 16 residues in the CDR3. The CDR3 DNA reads TGTGCCAGCAGCTTATGGGGGGCATACAGCACAGATACGCAGTATTTT. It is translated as CASSLWGAYSTDTQYF. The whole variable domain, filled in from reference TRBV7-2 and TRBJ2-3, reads GAGVSQSPSNKVTEKGKDVELRCDPISGHTALYWYRQSLGQGLEFLIYFQGNSAPDKSGLPSDRFSAERTGGSVSTLTIQRTQQEDSAVYLCASSLWGAYSTDTQYFGPGTRLTVL.

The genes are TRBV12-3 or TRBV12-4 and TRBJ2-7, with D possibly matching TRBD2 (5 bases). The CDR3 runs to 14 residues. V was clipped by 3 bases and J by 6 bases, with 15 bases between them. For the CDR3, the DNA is TGTGCCAGCAGTTTTAGCGCCAGAGGGAGCGAGCAGTACTTC. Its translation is CASSFSARGSEQYF.